Listed here is a single T cell receptor (beta chain). Blood CD8+ and CD4+ T cells underwent high-throughput TCR beta sequencing. TEMRA cells were FACS-enriched, with CD8+ and CD4+ T cells isolated negatively. The CDR3 has 20 residues. The V gene's germline CDR1 is SGHAT and CDR2 FQNNGV. V lost 5 bases to trimming and J lost 4 bases; unmatched junction nucleotides: 19. RNA totalling about 0.5 to 1 ug underwent reverse transcription with random hexamers. The amplification used immunoSEQ multiplex PCR on TCR beta CDR3; it spanned 54 Vbeta and 13 Jbeta. TCRdb fed the immunoSEQ multiplex PCR reads into MiXCR, producing one record per CDR3 protein. The profile shows 100,000 to 150,000 distinct CDR3 sequences, just under 95% of them singletons. These data come from a study of CD8 T cells in Susac syndrome.

The chain links TRBV11-2 to TRBJ2-1, with TRBD2 matching over 11 bases. Sequenced sample: CD4+ T cells from PBMCs. The source of this sequence is a human donor in good health. DNA for the CDR3: TGTGCCAGCAGCCCGAGACTAGCGGGAACCGTTCGTTGGCCGTACAATGAGCAGTTCTTC. Encoded protein: CASSPRLAGTVRWPYNEQFF.